Following are 11 T cell receptor beta chains from one sample sequenced in a study of cytomegalovirus exposure and HLA in healthy donors. Amplification used 60 Vbeta primers and 13 Jbeta primers. The method was immunoSEQ multiplex PCR; TCRdb's version includes in-frame clones alone and lacks a portion of them. The table has about 200,000 clones, 87% seen once. Sequenced sample: PBMCs. Receptors originate from a man aged 25 to 45 in good health and CMV-seronegative.

This sequence joins TRBV27 and TRBJ1-5; 10 bases fit TRBD1. Germline CDR1 and CDR2: MNHEY and SMNVEV (reference sequence). The CDR3 has 17 residues. The J segment lost 4 bases and the V segment lost 5 bases, leaving 11 bases of the junction unmatched. The DNA of the CDR3 is TGTGCCAGCAGTCCACGGACAGGGGGGAAATCGAATCAGCCCCAGCATTTT. Translated, it gives CASSPRTGGKSNQPQHF.

CDR3 DNA: TGCAGCGCGGAGAGGGCTGAAGCTTTCTTT. Amino acids: CSAERAEAFF. The chain employs TRBV29-1 and TRBJ1-1; no clear D gene. The CDR3 runs 10 residues. Germline V CDR1 and CDR2: SQVTM, ANQGSEA. V dropped 7 bases and J dropped 6 bases, with 9 bases sitting between them.

The chain joins TRBV9 to TRBJ1-4; D is undetermined. Trimming shortened V by 4 bases and J by 1 base, and 17 bases separated the two germline ends. The CDR3 totals 17 residues. Germline lookup yields CDR1 SGDLS and CDR2 YYNGEE. In DNA form, the CDR3 reads TGTGCCAGCAGCCCTCGGAAGCACGGAGGAACTAATGAAAAACTGTTTTTT. Its translation: CASSPRKHGGTNEKLFF.

The chain joins TRBV25-1 to TRBJ2-2; weak D call: TRBD1 (5 bases). V lost 11 bases and J lost 1, with 14 bases in between. The length of the CDR3 is 14 residues. Germline lookup yields CDR1 MGHDK and CDR2 SYGVNS. The CDR3 nucleotides are TGTGCCGCCCAGGGTTCTGTGAACACCGGGGAGCTGTTTTTT. It encodes CAAQGSVNTGELFF.

The table lists this clone with a count of one. This rearrangement joins TRBV5-1 to TRBJ2-6; a weak D match, TRBD2 (5 bases). This CDR3 contains 16 residues. V was pared by 0 bases and J by 2 bases, with 9 bases between. Germline V lookup: CDR1 SGHRS, CDR2 YFSETQ. DNA for the CDR3: TGCGCCAGCAGCTTGGGCCGGGGAACTGGGGCCAACGTCCTGACTTTC. Protein sequence: CASSLGRGTGANVLTF.

This clone came up once. The J gene is TRBJ2-3, the V gene TRBV19, with a tentative D call TRBD2 (6 bases). CDR1 and CDR2 from the germline V gene are LNHDA and SQIVND (reference sequence). The ends were cut back, 5 bases at V and 3 bases at J, with 18 bases in the middle. This CDR3 is built from 16 residues. The CDR3 reads CASSPHPSELTDTQYF. The CDR3 DNA reads TGTGCCAGTAGTCCCCACCCTAGCGAGCTAACAGATACGCAGTATTTT.

The rearrangement joins TRBV7-2 to TRBJ1-5, with D possibly being TRBD1 (5 bases). V lost 1 base, J lost 4 bases, and 8 bases lay in between. Germline V CDR1 and CDR2: SGHTA, FQGNSA. This CDR3 is 14 amino acids long. In DNA form, the CDR3 reads TGTGCCAGCAGCTTAGACAGGCGGAATCAGCCCCAGCATTTT. It yields the protein CASSLDRRNQPQHF. Looking up the rest from reference TRBV7-2 and TRBJ1-5 gives the full variable domain: GAGVSQSPSNKVTEKGKDVELRCDPISGHTALYWYRQSLGQGLEFLIYFQGNSAPDKSGLPSDRFSAERTGGSVSTLTIQRTQQEDSAVYLCASSLDRRNQPQHFGDGTRLSIL.

The chain has TRBV27 and TRBJ1-6; D remains ambiguous. There are 13 residues in the CDR3. The germline V gene has CDR1 MNHEY and CDR2 SMNVEV (reference sequence). The V end was cut by 9 bases, the J end by 8 bases, with 14 bases between. The CDR3 DNA follows: TGTGCCAGAGGAGGGCTGGACGATTCACCCCTCCACTTT. Translated: CARGGLDDSPLHF.

J is TRBJ2-1 and V is TRBV19; TRBD2 matches at 14 bases. After removal of 5 bases from V and 6 bases from J, the junction contained 6 bases not matched to a gene. This CDR3 region has 16 residues. Germline V gene data show CDR1 as LNHDA and CDR2 as SQIVND (reference sequence). CDR3 in amino acids: CASSLTGTSGGNEQFF. The CDR3 DNA reads TGTGCCAGTAGTCTCACCGGGACTAGCGGGGGCAATGAGCAGTTCTTC.

CDR3 DNA: TGCGCTACCAGTTTTGACGGGGGGAACACTGAAGCTTTCTTT. Encoded protein: CATSFDGGNTEAFF. This chain joins TRBV5-1 and TRBJ1-1, with TRBD1 as a possible D gene (5 bases). Germline V gene lookup returns CDR1 SGHRS and CDR2 YFSETQ. The CDR3 extends over 14 amino acids.

As for this clone: The junction differs from germline at one of its ends, possibly a read error. The chain combines TRBV7-7 with TRBJ2-5, with TRBD2 matching over 10 bases. The J call could be wrong; TRBJ2-7 is a better fit for the DNA end. Germline CDR1 SSHAT, CDR2 FNYEAQ (reference sequence). The CDR3 extends over 14 amino acids. The CDR3 region has the DNA TGTGCTAGCAGCTTAGCGGGGGGTTTGCACGAGCAGTACTTC. Its protein is CASSLAGGLHEQYF.